Below, 24 T cell receptor beta chains from the same sample are listed, as sequenced in a study of regulatory T cells in long-lasting Graves disease. According to the study, TCR beta libraries were built with iRepertoire HTBI primers and CDR3-region Arm-PCR. TCRdb reprocessed the multiplex PCR reads via MiXCR and lists one record per CDR3 protein. The sample shows 600,000 to 800,000 distinct CDR3 sequences, about 30% of them seen only once. The time point is: persistent/refractory GD, antithyroid drugs over 5 years with positive TRAb. Isolated PBMC RNA provided the starting material for the TCR library. This sample comprised peripheral blood mononuclear cells (PBMCs), obtained when the disease was refractory, from a patient treated with antithyroid drugs. The receptors were gathered from a female donor with Graves disease.

This clonotype has more than one count but fewer than ten. V gene TRBV9 combines with J gene TRBJ1-1; 7 bases map to TRBD1. Germline CDR1 and CDR2: SGDLS and YYNGEE. Trimming removed 2 bases from V and 9 bases from J; junction bases left unmatched: 7. The CDR3 totals 13 residues. CDR3 bases: TGTGCCAGCAGCGTCCAATACAGGGGTAAAGCTTTCTTT. Protein sequence: CASSVQYRGKAFF.

This chain connects TRBV5-1 to TRBJ1-1, with a weak D call TRBD1 (6 bases). The germline CDR1 and CDR2 sequences are SGHRS and YFSETQ. V gave up 2 bases and J gave up 2 bases, with 28 bases separating them. This CDR3 has 20 residues. The CDR3 DNA follows: TGCGCCAGCAGCTTCGAGCCTCAGGGGAGACTAATGTTAGGAAACACTGAAGCTTTCTTT. It yields the protein CASSFEPQGRLMLGNTEAFF.

V and J are TRBV6-1 and TRBJ2-3, with TRBD1 matching over 10 bases. The ends lost 4 bases at V and 0 bases at J; junction bases unmatched: 1. Germline loops: CDR1 MNHNS, CDR2 SASEGT. The CDR3 length is 15 residues. The CDR3 DNA sequence: TGTGCCAGCAGTGTGGGACAGGGGAGCACAGATACGCAGTATTTT. Amino acid sequence: CASSVGQGSTDTQYF.

This clonotype was seen only once. The CDR3 ends on some other residue instead of the conserved phenylalanine or tryptophan, so this is likely a read error. This chain joins TRBV5-1 and TRBJ1-1, with D possibly being TRBD1 (6 bases). V shed 5 bases and J shed 1 base, with 9 bases lying between them. The CDR3 is made up of 13 amino acids. Germline CDR1 reads SGHRS; CDR2 reads YFSETQ. CDR3 region: CASRRGTNTEAFL. In DNA, the CDR3 is TGCGCCAGCAGGAGGGGGACGAACACTGAAGCTTTCCTT.

This clonotype has more than one count but fewer than ten. The chain has TRBV13 and TRBJ2-5; 7 nucleotides agree with TRBD2. Germline V gives CDR1 PRHDT, CDR2 FYEKMQ (reference sequence). The CDR3 runs to 13 residues. The ends lost 8 bases at V and 4 bases at J; junction bases unmatched: 7. This CDR3 is CASGSPGGETQYF. CDR3 DNA sequence: TGTGCCAGCGGTTCTCCGGGAGGAGAGACCCAGTACTTC.

This clonotype appeared many times. The chain links TRBV2 to TRBJ2-5; unclear D gene. Deletions cut 5 bases from V and 0 bases from J, with 7 bases between. CDR3 length: 13 amino acids. The V gene's germline CDR1 is SNHLY and CDR2 FYNNEI. This CDR3 is CASSQTHQETQYF. The CDR3 DNA sequence: TGTGCCAGCAGTCAAACACACCAAGAGACCCAGTACTTC.

This clonotype was seen repeatedly, ten times or more. The rearrangement links TRBV12-3 or TRBV12-4 to TRBJ1-1; D is unresolved. V lost 7 bases and J 1 base, leaving 10 bases between the germline ends. This CDR3 is built from 13 residues. Written as DNA, the CDR3 is TGTGCCAGCAAGTATGCCAAGAACACTGAAGCTTTCTTT. Its protein product is CASKYAKNTEAFF.

This clonotype was counted only a few times. The rearrangement uses TRBV29-1 and TRBJ2-5; D is unresolved. Trimming left V 1 base short and J 5 bases short, with 17 bases between. CDR1 is SQVTM and CDR2 is ANQGSEA in the germline V gene. The CDR3 spans 15 residues. The CDR3 loop is CSVEGVGGLGETQYF. The CDR3 DNA sequence: TGCAGCGTTGAAGGTGTAGGTGGCCTGGGGGAGACCCAGTACTTC.

This clonotype appeared a few times. The rearrangement joins TRBV5-1 to TRBJ1-6; D is unclear. The V and J ends lost 3 bases and 5 bases respectively, with 12 bases between them. Germline V CDR1 and CDR2: SGHRS, YFSETQ. The CDR3 has 15 amino acids. CDR3 protein: CASSSVTRDNSPLHF. The CDR3 DNA reads TGCGCCAGCAGCTCCGTGACCCGCGATAATTCACCCCTCCACTTT.

This clonotype was seen only once. Being one base from a much bigger clone, this may be a read error. The final CDR3 position lacks the conserved phenylalanine or tryptophan, pointing to a likely read error. This chain joins TRBV28 and TRBJ2-2; D unresolved. The CDR3 totals 13 residues. Trimming removed 8 bases from V and 0 bases from J, with 7 bases in between. Germline values: CDR1 MDHEN, CDR2 SYDVKM. The CDR3 DNA follows: TGTGCCAGCTCGGTACCGAACACCGGGGAGCTGTTTTCT. Translated: CASSVPNTGELFS.

The sample holds many counts of this clonotype. The chain employs TRBV15 and TRBJ1-4, with 7 bases that match TRBD1. CDR1 and CDR2 from the germline V gene are LNHNV and YYDKDF (reference sequence). CDR3 length: 15 amino acids. V lost 1 base to trimming and J lost 5 bases; unmatched junction nucleotides: 4. The CDR3 is CATSRARGQNEKLFF. DNA of the CDR3: TGTGCCACCAGCAGAGCCAGGGGACAGAATGAAAAACTGTTTTTT.

This clonotype has ten or more counts. The V and J genes are TRBV18 and TRBJ1-4; TRBD1 agrees at 8 bases. The CDR3 extends over 12 amino acids. After removal of 8 bases from V and 8 bases from J, the junction contained 4 bases not matched to a gene. Looked up from germline, CDR1 is KGHSH and CDR2 is LQKENI. The DNA of the CDR3 is TGTGCCAGCAGTCCAGGGGGCGAAAAACTGTTTTTT. Translating gives CASSPGGEKLFF. The whole variable domain, filled in from reference TRBV18 and TRBJ1-4, reads NAGVMQNPRHLVRRRGQEARLRCSPMKGHSHVYWYRQLPEEGLKFMVYLQKENIIDESGMPKERFSAEFPKEGPSILRIQQVVRGDSAAYFCASSPGGEKLFFGSGTQLSVL.

This chain uses TRBV7-8 with TRBJ1-2; 9 bases line up with TRBD1. Per the germline V gene, CDR1 is SGHVS and CDR2 is FQNEAQ. CDR3 size: 14 residues. The J segment lost 10 bases and the V segment lost 3 bases, leaving 9 bases of the junction unmatched. The CDR3 spells CASSFGGDRVNYTF. CDR3 sequence (DNA): TGTGCCAGCAGCTTCGGTGGGGACAGGGTGAACTACACCTTC.

This clonotype turned up a few times. The rearrangement links TRBV12-5 to TRBJ2-2; D assignment may be TRBD1 or TRBD2 (5 bases each). Trimming took off 5 bases at V and 5 bases at J, with 15 bases between the two ends. The CDR3 is 15 amino acids. Germline CDR1 reads LGHNT; CDR2 reads FRNRAP. The CDR3 DNA sequence: TGTGCTAGTGGTCCCGGGACCCAGGTGACCGGGGAGCTGTTTTTT. This gives the protein CASGPGTQVTGELFF.

V usage is TRBV19 and J usage is TRBJ1-1; D is uncertain. Germline loops: CDR1 LNHDA, CDR2 SQIVND (reference sequence). The V gene lost 5 bases and the J gene lost 0 bases, with 22 bases spanning the gap. The CDR3 spans 18 residues. The CDR3 DNA follows: TGTGCCAGTAGTCCCTACCGAGCGGTGGGCCGGCTGAACACTGAAGCTTTCTTT. Translated: CASSPYRAVGRLNTEAFF.

This clonotype appeared a few times. The V gene is TRBV20-1, the J gene TRBJ2-5, with TRBD2 matching 9 bases. The germline CDR1 and CDR2 sequences are DFQATT and SNEGSKA (reference sequence). The V segment lost 5 bases and the J segment 5 bases; nucleotides outside the gene matches: 12. The CDR3 extends over 15 amino acids. The CDR3 protein is CSAGGVAGEGETQYF. The CDR3 region has the DNA TGCAGTGCTGGGGGGGTAGCGGGAGAGGGGGAGACCCAGTACTTC.

This clonotype was detected many times. The chain is built from TRBV2 and TRBJ1-6, with D uncertain. CDR1 is SNHLY and CDR2 is FYNNEI in the germline V gene. CDR3 length equals 14 residues. Trimming shortened V by 2 bases and J by 8 bases, and 10 bases separated the two germline ends. Here the CDR3 DNA reads TGTGCCAGCAGTGAACTCCGGGGAGATTCACCCCTCCACTTT. It encodes CASSELRGDSPLHF.

This clonotype was observed a few times. The chain joins TRBV5-1 to TRBJ2-4; TRBD2 agrees at 8 bases. Trimming cost V 5 bases and J 5 bases; bases outside gene matches: 9. CDR1 and CDR2 (germline): SGHRS, YFSETQ. The CDR3 has 15 residues. CDR3 protein: CASSQPGLVQNIQYF. CDR3 DNA sequence: TGCGCCAGCAGTCAACCGGGACTAGTGCAAAACATTCAGTACTTC.

This clonotype was recorded at least ten times. CDR3 coding DNA: TGTGCCAGCAGTCCGCCGGGACGGCCGGCGGCTTTCTTT. Its translation is CASSPPGRPAAFF. The rearrangement uses TRBV28 and TRBJ1-1; maybe TRBD1 (5 bases). V lost 5 bases and J lost 11, with 18 bases in between. Germline CDR1 is MDHEN and CDR2 is SYDVKM. This CDR3 has 13 residues.

V gene TRBV5-6 combines with J gene TRBJ2-5, with 14 bases identical to TRBD2. Germline CDR1 reads SGHDT; CDR2 reads YYEEEE. The CDR3 sequence is 16 residues long. V dropped 4 bases and J dropped 5; count of bases not matched to a gene: 7. Here the CDR3 DNA reads TGTGCCAGCAGCATTGGACTAGCGGGAGGCCTCGAGACCCAGTACTTC. Residues: CASSIGLAGGLETQYF.

The genes are TRBV2 and TRBJ2-3, with 8 bases lining up with TRBD2. This CDR3 comprises 16 residues. Germline lookup yields CDR1 SNHLY and CDR2 FYNNEI. With 6 bases clipped from V and 0 bases from J, the junction kept 8 bases outside the gene matches. The CDR3 region has the DNA TGTGCCAGCAGCCCCACTAGCGGACTTAGCACAGATACGCAGTATTTT. Translating gives CASSPTSGLSTDTQYF.

There are a few counts of this clonotype. This chain connects TRBV7-9 to TRBJ1-1; no reliable D call. The germline V and J ends were trimmed by 1 base and 7 bases, with 19 bases remaining between them. The CDR3 consists of 16 residues. The V gene's germline CDR1 is SEHNR and CDR2 FQNEAQ (reference sequence). For the CDR3, the DNA is TGTGCCAGCAGCTTAGGGTGGGAATCAGGTGCTAATGAAGCTTTCTTT. Protein sequence: CASSLGWESGANEAFF.

This clonotype was picked up a small number of times. The chain joins TRBV5-1 to TRBJ1-2; 11 bases agree with TRBD1. V lost 4 bases and J lost 7; bases outside the gene matches: 6. Germline V gene data show CDR1 as SGHRS and CDR2 as YFSETQ. The CDR3 sequence is 14 residues long. CDR3 residues: CASSEGQGVFGYTF. The CDR3 DNA sequence: TGCGCCAGCAGCGAGGGACAGGGGGTATTTGGCTACACCTTC. The whole variable domain, remainder taken from reference TRBV5-1 and TRBJ1-2, is KAGVTQTPRYLIKTRGQQVTLSCSPISGHRSVSWYQQTPGQGLQFLFEYFSETQRNKGNFPGRFSGRQFSNSRSEMNVSTLELGDSALYLCASSEGQGVFGYTFGSGTRLTVV.

The table lists this clonotype with many counts. The chain carries TRBV2 and TRBJ1-5, with no clear D. The CDR3 totals 12 residues. Per the germline V gene, CDR1 is SNHLY and CDR2 is FYNNEI. Between the trimmed V and J ends, which lost 7 bases and 6 bases, there was a span of 10 bases. CDR3 amino acids: CASKRVGQPQHF. The DNA of the CDR3 is TGTGCCAGCAAAAGGGTAGGTCAGCCCCAGCATTTT.